The sequence of this T cell receptor (beta chain) was determined in a study of graft-versus-host responses after intestinal transplantation. The repertoire was sequenced with immunoSEQ multiplex PCR; TCRdb's copy has only in-frame clones and lacks some. Among some 87,000 clones listed, approximately 92% were seen once. V was pared by 2 bases and J by 4 bases, with 0 bases of the junction left unmatched. The CDR3 runs 14 residues. Germline CDR1 MRHNA, CDR2 SNTAGT. This clone was detected a few times. Its antigen is unknown. This TCR came from a human donor who was the organ donor for an intestinal transplant. The sequencing here drew on unstimulated CD8+ T cells sorted from spleen or lymph node cells, taken before transplant. The chain uses TRBV6-4 and TRBJ2-2; 8 nucleotides agree with TRBD1. The CDR3 bases are TGTGCCAGCAGTGACGGACAGGGCACCGGGGAGCTGTTTTTT. This translates into CASSDGQGTGELFF.